This T cell receptor beta chain was captured in a study of blood T cell repertoires in COVID-19. Overall study context: T cells, B-cell-depleted T cells, or PBMCs supplied cDNA or gDNA.

Produced via immunoSEQ multiplex PCR; TCRdb's table is partial and in-frame only. The profile covers fewer than 250,000 clones, with 70% to 90% appearing a single time and about 10% taken by the ten largest. Categorization into cohorts depended on clinical history that participants reported. Recovery among Cohort 3 donors was established by two negative PCRs, clearance, or symptom resolution. Material: PBMCs or T cells enriched from blood (not recorded which). The clonotype comes from a man under 40 who had recovered from COVID-19.

The CDR3 DNA sequence: TGTGCCAGCAGTCCAGCGGGGGAGAGGAGTTCACCCCTCCACTTT. This sequence encodes CASSPAGERSSPLHF. The rearrangement joins TRBV3-1 (or the pseudogene TRBV3-2) to TRBJ1-6; a possible D gene is TRBD1 (5 bases). Between the trimmed V and J ends, which lost 6 bases and 9 bases, there was a span of 18 bases. The CDR3 covers 15 residues. The germline gives CDR1 LGHDT, CDR2 YNNKEL (reference sequence).